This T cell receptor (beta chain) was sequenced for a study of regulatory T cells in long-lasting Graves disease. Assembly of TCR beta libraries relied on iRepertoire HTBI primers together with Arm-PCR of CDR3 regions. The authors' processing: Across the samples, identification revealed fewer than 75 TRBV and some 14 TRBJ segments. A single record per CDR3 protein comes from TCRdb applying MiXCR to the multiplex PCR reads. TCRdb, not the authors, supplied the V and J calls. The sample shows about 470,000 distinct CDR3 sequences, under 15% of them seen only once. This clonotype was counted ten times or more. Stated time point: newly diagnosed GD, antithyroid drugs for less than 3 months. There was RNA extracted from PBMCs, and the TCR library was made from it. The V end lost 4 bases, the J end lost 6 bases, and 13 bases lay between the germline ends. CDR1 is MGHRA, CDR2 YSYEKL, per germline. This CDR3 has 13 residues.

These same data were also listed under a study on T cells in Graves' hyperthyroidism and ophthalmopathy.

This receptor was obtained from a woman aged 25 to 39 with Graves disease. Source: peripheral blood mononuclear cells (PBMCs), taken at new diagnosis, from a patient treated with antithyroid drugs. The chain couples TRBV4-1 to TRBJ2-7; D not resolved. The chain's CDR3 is CASSPAGEPEQYF. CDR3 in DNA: TGCGCCAGCAGCCCAGCAGGAGAACCCGAGCAGTACTTC.